These T cell receptor beta chains were read from a single sample in a study of Tregs in tolerant kidney transplant recipients. Sequencing was performed with immunoSEQ multiplex PCR; in TCRdb, only in-frame clones are kept and a portion is missing. Counted here are about 15,000 clones, around 77% occurring once; the ten biggest clones make up under 2%. Sample: Tregs from blood, taken before the transplant. The receptor source for this set is a human donor who received a combined kidney and bone marrow transplant. Each CDR3 is given without its conserved first and last residue. Each record gives: V gene, CDR3 protein.

TRBV2 ASNALRDTHEQY
TRBV27 ASSLSARTEQY
TRBV10-3 AISGGPITYEQY
TRBV9 ASSVGLAGGPGTDTQY
TRBV28 ASSFPRQGSTEQY
TRBV30 AWSRGGRDEQY
TRBV19 ASGAAGWNSPLH
TRBV10-3 AISESNRADTQY
TRBV2 ASSPGGGAEGYT
TRBV5-1 ASSPRGNIQY
TRBV10-3 ATEGKGRNYGYT
TRBV5-5 ASMWGGTSTDTQY
TRBV5-1 ASSQDRQGYT
TRBV7-2 ASSLSQDTYNEQF
TRBV5-6 ASSLAYTTYEQY
TRBV27 ASRGYWQGLNEQY
TRBV7-6 ASSRGETQY
TRBV7-6 ASSPRYRDTTDGYT
TRBV5-1 ASSGAGVSVGGYT
TRBV27 ASSPLGLAGVDEQF
TRBV27 ASTKSGYNEQF
TRBV7-2 ASSSRGQPQH
TRBV7-2 ASSRDHRGPNYGYT
TRBV7-8 ASSSYAGTATNYGYT
TRBV19 ASSNRDRVGGYT
TRBV5-1 ASSFGQGYEKLF
TRBV30 AWSIGGPNEQF